This T cell receptor (beta chain) was recorded in a study of beta chain features in type 1 diabetes. Findings and limits, study-wide: A greater similarity of naive, central memory and Treg TCRB repertoires was seen among patients than among healthy donors. Moderate yet significant TCRB CDR3 shortening was seen in Type 1 diabetes patients in all four CD4+ subsets.

Expressed TCRB transcripts got sequenced, as all isolated RNA was reverse transcribed. Naive, central memory and regulatory T cell samples came to a mean of roughly 3.6 million reads. Measured with immunoSEQ multiplex PCR; TCRdb has only the in-frame clones, and not every one. The data contain some 140,000 clones, roughly 10% of them singletons. In all sorted populations, purity surpassed 95%. Germline CDR1 reads MNHEY; CDR2 reads SMNVEV (reference sequence). The CDR3 runs 13 residues. The V end was cut by 3 bases, the J end by 7 bases, with 12 bases between. Note on this clone: What it recognizes is unknown.

This TCR was recovered from a man aged 30-40 years with type 1 diabetes. This chain connects TRBV27 to TRBJ1-2, with TRBD1 as a possible D gene (6 bases). Sequencing used central memory CD4+ T cells from blood. In nucleotides, the CDR3 is TGTGCCAGCAGTTTCGACAGGTATTCTGGCTACACCTTC. Amino acids: CASSFDRYSGYTF.